This T cell receptor (beta chain) originates from a study of cytomegalovirus exposure and HLA in healthy donors. TCRdb's table, derived via immunoSEQ multiplex PCR, lists solely in-frame clones and lacks some. The sample lists fewer than 100,000 clones, approximately 91% occurring once. Study-wide results and caveats: The tendency of first-cohort TCR clusters to co-occur in the 120 or so validation repertoires emerged from a later analysis. Diagnosis of cytomegalovirus status made by the classifier reportedly showed high specificity and sensitivity. Cytomegalovirus-associated status was assigned to approximately 160 TCR beta chains.

The CDR3 totals 15 residues. The germline V and J ends were trimmed by 1 base and 6 bases, with 13 bases remaining between them. Germline V lookup: CDR1 SGHNT, CDR2 YENEEA. This clone appeared once. The antigen is undetermined. These donors were members of the 120-subject validation cohort, a group separate from the roughly 670-subject first cohort. The TCR sequence derives from a man between 25 and 39 years old in good health and CMV-seronegative. The specimen was PBMCs. This chain links TRBV11-3 with TRBJ2-1, with unresolved D. The CDR3 DNA sequence: TGTGCCAGCAGCTTAGTTAGCTCTCCTCTCAATGAGCAGTTCTTC. This translates into CASSLVSSPLNEQFF.